The rows below give T cell receptor beta chains drawn from one sample of a study of cytomegalovirus exposure and HLA in healthy donors. Using immunoSEQ multiplex PCR, the repertoire was profiled, and TCRdb retains in-frame clones only, with some absent. The sample has under 150,000 clones; approximately 74% are singletons. Sequencing used PBMCs. All receptors come from a woman in her forties in good health and CMV-seropositive. Each CDR3 is given with its conserved first and last residue. D genes are given only for firm matches. Clone size is not always given. Where it is, it says once, few, many or a class for expanded clones.

TRBV19	.	TRBJ2-1	TRBD2	TGTGTCAGTAGTGTAGCGGGGGGAAGTGATGAGCAGTTCTTC	CVSSVAGGSDEQFF
TRBV7-6	.	TRBJ1-4	.	TGTGCCAGCAGCTTAGCAGGACAGAATGAAAAACTGTTTTTT	CASSLAGQNEKLFF
TRBV9	.	TRBJ1-2	.	TGTGCCAGCAGCGTAGCTCTTGGAGGTTCTAACTATGGCTACACCTTC	CASSVALGGSNYGYTF
TRBV5-1	.	TRBJ2-7	TRBD1	TGCGCCAGCAGCTTAGAAACAGGGGGTAGGTACGAGCAGTACTTC	CASSLETGGRYEQYF
TRBV7-9	once	TRBJ1-2	TRBD1	TGTGCCAGCAGCTTAGACCCCCACAGGGGGCAACTCAACACCTTC	CASSLDPHRGQLNTF
TRBV7-9	few	TRBJ2-1	TRBD2	TGTGCCAGCAGCTTAGGGGGGGGCAATGAGCAGTTCTTC	CASSLGGGNEQFF
TRBV11-1	once	TRBJ2-7	TRBD1	TGTGCCAGCAGCTTGGAGGCCACAGGGGCCTACGAGCAGTACTTC	CASSLEATGAYEQYF
TRBV10-3	.	TRBJ2-1	TRBD2	TGTGCCATCAGTGACCGGGAGCGGGAGAGAAATGAGCAGTTCTTC	CAISDRERERNEQFF
TRBV6-5	.	TRBJ1-3	TRBD1	TGTGCCAGCAGTACGGACAGGTTCTCTGGAAACACCATATATTTT	CASSTDRFSGNTIYF
TRBV7-3	.	TRBJ1-1	TRBD1	TGTGCCAGCAGCTTTCAGGGGGGCACTGAAGCTTTCTTT	CASSFQGGTEAFF
TRBV6-1	once	TRBJ1-2	.	TGTGCCAGCAGTCTCGAGGTTGGTGATGGCTACACCTTC	CASSLEVGDGYTF
TRBV4-2	.	TRBJ2-5	TRBD2	TGTGCCAGCAGCCCAGGGGGGGTGGATAGCGGGGGGGTTATGGGGACCCAGTACTTC	CASSPGGVDSGGVMGTQYF
TRBV10-3	.	TRBJ2-5	TRBD2	TGTGCCACCAGCGGGGGAGGTAGACAAGAGACCCAGTACTTC	CATSGGGRQETQYF
TRBV5-1	.	TRBJ2-7	.	TGCGCCAGCAGCGTGGACAGTTTCGTCTCCTACGAGCAGTACTTC	CASSVDSFVSYEQYF
TRBV5-8	.	TRBJ1-5	.	TGTGCCAGCAGCTTGGCCAACGGGGTCCAGCCCCAGCATTTT	CASSLANGVQPQHF
TRBV4-1	few	TRBJ2-4	TRBD2	TGCGCCAGCAGCTCATCTAGCGGGATCTACCCACTGGCCAAAAACATTCAGTACTTC	CASSSSSGIYPLAKNIQYF
TRBV10-3	.	TRBJ1-1	TRBD1	TGTGCCATCAGCGGGTACAGGGGTAATGCGGGCACTGAAGCTTTCTTT	CAISGYRGNAGTEAFF
TRBV7-2	.	TRBJ2-5	.	TGTGCCAGCAGCTTAGCGGTTGGAGGCGAGACCCAGTACTTC	CASSLAVGGETQYF
TRBV7-3	.	TRBJ1-1	TRBD1	TGTGCCAGCAGCAGCGGACAGGGGGCCACTGAAGCTTTCTTT	CASSSGQGATEAFF
TRBV9	.	TRBJ2-1	TRBD1	TGTGCCAGCAGCGCTCTACAGGGGGCAGAGGGGAATGAGCAGTTCTTC	CASSALQGAEGNEQFF
TRBV6-1	.	TRBJ1-1	.	TGTGCCAGCGGGAGGCAATTAATAGTTGAAGCTTTCTTT	CASGRQLIVEAFF
TRBV7-9	.	TRBJ1-4	.	TGTGCCAGCAGCCTAGGAGGAAGAAATGAAAAACTGTTTTTT	CASSLGGRNEKLFF
TRBV6-5	.	TRBJ2-7	TRBD1	TGTGCCACGCGCGGGGGACAGGGGCCCTCCTACGAGCAGTACTTC	CATRGGQGPSYEQYF
TRBV9	.	TRBJ2-5	.	TGTGCCAGCAGCAACCGGGACCAAGAGACCCAGTACTTC	CASSNRDQETQYF
TRBV11-3	.	TRBJ2-5	TRBD1	TGTGCCAGCAGCTTAAACCGCCCGGGACAGGGCCCCCAAGAGACCCAGTACTTC	CASSLNRPGQGPQETQYF
TRBV2	.	TRBJ2-2	TRBD2	TGTGCCAGCAGTGAATTATTAGCGGGGGTTACCGGGGAGCTGTTTTTT	CASSELLAGVTGELFF
TRBV6-1	.	TRBJ2-7	TRBD1	TGTGCCAGTAACAGGGGTCTATCCTACGAGCAGTACTTC	CASNRGLSYEQYF
TRBV12-5	.	TRBJ2-7	.	TGTGCTAGTGGTCTGGACGGACGGGTCGGGGACTTC	CASGLDGRVGDF
TRBV7-2	.	TRBJ2-6	.	TGTGCCAGCAGCTTGGGGGGCTCTGGGGCCAACGTCCTGACTTTC	CASSLGGSGANVLTF
TRBV27	.	TRBJ2-7	TRBD2	TGTGCCAGCAGCCTACTAGCGGACAACTCCTACGAGCAGTACTTC	CASSLLADNSYEQYF